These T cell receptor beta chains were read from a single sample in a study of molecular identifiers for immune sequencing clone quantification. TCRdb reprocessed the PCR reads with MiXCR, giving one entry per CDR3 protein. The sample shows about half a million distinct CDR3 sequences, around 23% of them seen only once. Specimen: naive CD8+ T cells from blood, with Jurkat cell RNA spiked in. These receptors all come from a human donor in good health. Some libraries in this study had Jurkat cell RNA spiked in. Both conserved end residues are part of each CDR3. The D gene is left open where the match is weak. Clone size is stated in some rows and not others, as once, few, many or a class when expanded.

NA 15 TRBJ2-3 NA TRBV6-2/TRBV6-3 TGTGCCAGCACCAGCTTTTTGGGGGAGGCAGATACGCAGTATTTT CASTSFLGEADTQYF
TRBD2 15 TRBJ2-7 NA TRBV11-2 TGTGCCAGCAGCTTTGATGCGGGAGGGGCCTACGAGCAGTACTTC CASSFDAGGAYEQYF
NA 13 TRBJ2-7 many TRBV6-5 TGTGCCAGCAGTCAGGACATCCGGAGGGAGCAGTACTTC CASSQDIRREQYF
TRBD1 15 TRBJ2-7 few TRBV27 TGTGCCAGCAGTCTCGACCCGGGACAGGGCTTCGAGCAGTACTTC CASSLDPGQGFEQYF
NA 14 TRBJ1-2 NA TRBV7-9 TGTGCCAGCAGTTTAGGAAATGATCCATATGGCTACACCTTC CASSLGNDPYGYTF
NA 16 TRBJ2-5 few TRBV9 TGTGCCAGCAGCGCAGATAACAGTCTCGGGGGAGAGACCCAGTACTTC CASSADNSLGGETQYF
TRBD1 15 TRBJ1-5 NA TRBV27 TGTGCCAGCAGTTTAGGACAGGGGGCCTTTCAGCCCCAGCATTTT CASSLGQGAFQPQHF
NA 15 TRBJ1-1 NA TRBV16 TGTGCCAGCAGCCCGTTAACAGCGGGGGAGATTGCCGCTTTCTTT CASSPLTAGEIAAFF
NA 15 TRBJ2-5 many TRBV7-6 TGTGCCAGCAGCTTGTATAGACAGCTTCAAGAGACCCAGTACTTC CASSLYRQLQETQYF
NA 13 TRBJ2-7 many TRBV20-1 TGCAGTGCTAGCGGGACCGCCCACTACGAGCAGTACTTC CSASGTAHYEQYF
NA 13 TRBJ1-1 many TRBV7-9 TGTGCCAGCAGCTCTACTGAGAACACTGAAGCTTTCTTT CASSSTENTEAFF
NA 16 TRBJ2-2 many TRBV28 TGTGCCAGCTGCCCCCACGGGATGCCACACACCGGGGAGCTGTTTTTT CASCPHGMPHTGELFF
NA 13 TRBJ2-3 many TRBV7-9 TGTGCCAGCAGCTCTGCTAGCACAGATACGCAGTATTTT CASSSASTDTQYF
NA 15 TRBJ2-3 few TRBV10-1 TGCGCCAGCAGTGAGATGGGCTGGGAGTCAGATACGCAGTATTTT CASSEMGWESDTQYF
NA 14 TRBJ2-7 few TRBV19 TGTGCCAGTAGTCCGGAAATGCAGGGGACCAAGCAGTACTTC CASSPEMQGTKQYF
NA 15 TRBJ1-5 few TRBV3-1 TGTGCCAGCAGCCAAGATTTTGGAGACAATCAGCCCCAGCATTTT CASSQDFGDNQPQHF
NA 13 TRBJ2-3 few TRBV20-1 TGCAGTGCTAGAGGACAGCTGGGAGATACGCAGTATTTT CSARGQLGDTQYF
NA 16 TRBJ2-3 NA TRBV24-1 TGTGCCACCAGTGATACCGACAGGCCCTCTAAAGATACGCAGTATTTT CATSDTDRPSKDTQYF
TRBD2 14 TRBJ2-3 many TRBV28 TGTGCCAGCTTGTCCGGGAGGCCCCCAGATACGCAGTATTTT CASLSGRPPDTQYF
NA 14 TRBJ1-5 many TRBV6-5 TGTGCCAGCAGTTACGTACAGGGAAACCAGCCCCAGCATTTT CASSYVQGNQPQHF
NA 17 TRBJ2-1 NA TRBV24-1 TGTGCCACCAGTGATCCCTTTAGCGACGGCGCCTACAATGAGCAGTTCTTC CATSDPFSDGAYNEQFF
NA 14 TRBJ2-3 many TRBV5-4 TGTGCCAGCAGCTTAACTGACAACACAGATACGCAGTATTTT CASSLTDNTDTQYF
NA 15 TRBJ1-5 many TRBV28 TGTGCCAGCAGTTTACGGAGTTATAGCAATCAGCCCCAGCATTTT CASSLRSYSNQPQHF
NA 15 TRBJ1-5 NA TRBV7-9 TGTGCCAGCAGCTTAAAGGGTTCGGGCAATCAGCCCCAGCATTTT CASSLKGSGNQPQHF